This T cell receptor (beta chain) was sequenced for a study of blood T cell repertoires in COVID-19. Study background: From T cells, B-cell-depleted T cells, or PBMCs came the material, which was cDNA or gDNA.

CDR3 size: 16 residues. V was pared by 0 bases and J by 8 bases, with 12 bases of the junction left unmatched. Germline lookup yields CDR1 MGHRA and CDR2 YSYEKL. In the authors' methods: Using reference gene primer amplification, nucleated cell counts were estimated. Some clones are missing from TCRdb's copy, which holds only in-frame ones; the method was immunoSEQ multiplex PCR. Clone size and the V and J calls come from that table; the DNA yielded D and trimming. The table includes around 150,000 clones, over 65% detected once. The rearrangement uses TRBV4-1 and TRBJ1-2; TRBD1 agrees at 7 bases. Sample: peripheral blood. The TCR was taken from a man aged 55 to 70 with acute or convalescent COVID-19. The CDR3 sequence: CASSQDEGDSRKGYTF. In DNA form, the CDR3 reads TGCGCCAGCAGCCAAGATGAAGGGGACAGCCGGAAGGGCTACACCTTC.